The 22 T cell receptor beta chains listed next were all sequenced from one sample in a study of blood T cell repertoires in COVID-19. Generated by immunoSEQ multiplex PCR, the TCRdb table keeps only in-frame clones and is missing some. The table records a few hundred thousand clones, about 79% of them present only once. The sample comprised peripheral blood. Source of these receptors: a woman aged 40 to 50 who had recovered from COVID-19.

V is TRBV28 and J is TRBJ1-4, with no clear D. Deletions cut 2 bases from V and 8 bases from J, with 6 bases between. Germline V lookup: CDR1 MDHEN, CDR2 SYDVKM. This CDR3 comprises 12 residues. The CDR3 DNA follows: TGTGCCAGCAGTTTAAAACGGGAAAAACTGTTTTTT. This sequence encodes CASSLKREKLFF.

V is TRBV9 and J is TRBJ2-5, with 13 bases lining up with TRBD2. Looked up from germline, CDR1 is SGDLS and CDR2 is YYNGEE. V shed 4 bases and J 2 bases; nucleotides not matched to a gene: 5. The CDR3 totals 16 residues. CDR3: CASSLTSGGLQETQYF. CDR3 nucleotides: TGTGCCAGCAGCCTGACTAGCGGGGGGCTTCAAGAGACCCAGTACTTC.

The CDR3 nucleotides are TGTGCCAGCAGCTTAGATCGGGGGGGACAACTTACGCAGTATTTT. Translation: CASSLDRGGQLTQYF. The chain combines TRBV11-2 with TRBJ2-3; 8 bases fit TRBD2. The trim removed 0 bases at V and 8 bases at J, leaving 7 bases unmatched. In germline, CDR1 is SGHAT, CDR2 FQNNGV. This CDR3 has 15 amino acids.

The chain combines TRBV7-8 with TRBJ1-5; 7 nucleotides align to TRBD1. This CDR3 comprises 15 residues. Germline-derived CDR1 and CDR2 are SGHVS and FQNEAQ. Trimming removed 1 base from V and 6 bases from J; junction bases left unmatched: 6. Here the CDR3 DNA reads TGTGCCAGCAGCTTAGGGCCAGGGGGTACTCAGCCCCAGCATTTT. Translating gives CASSLGPGGTQPQHF.

This clone was counted once. The genes are TRBV30 and TRBJ1-2, with D hard to call. The CDR3 is 12 amino acids. Germline loops: CDR1 GTSNPN, CDR2 SVGIG (reference sequence). Trimming removed 0 bases at V and 5 bases at J, with 7 bases between. The chain's CDR3 is CAWSVAPYGYTF. In DNA, the CDR3 is TGTGCCTGGAGTGTAGCCCCTTATGGCTACACCTTC.

The V and J genes are TRBV2 and TRBJ2-3; D gene ambiguous. The CDR3 runs 13 residues. The V end was cut by 0 bases, the J end by 6 bases, with 7 bases between. Germline CDR1 is SNHLY and CDR2 is FYNNEI. The CDR3 nucleotides read TGTGCCAGCAGTGAAGCTTACCGGGATACGCAGTATTTT. Translated: CASSEAYRDTQYF.

This rearrangement joins TRBV18 to TRBJ1-2; TRBD1 might be the D (5 bases). V dropped 2 bases and J dropped 4 bases, with 11 bases sitting between them. The germline CDR1 and CDR2 sequences are KGHSH and LQKENI. The CDR3 contains 14 residues. The CDR3 coding sequence is TGTGCCAGCTCACCAGGGGCGCCGTCCTATGGCTACACCTTC. It specifies CASSPGAPSYGYTF.

The chain carries TRBV4-3 and TRBJ1-1, with 9 bases fitting TRBD1. From germline, CDR1 is LGHNA and CDR2 YSLEER. The CDR3 has 15 residues. Trimming took 3 bases from V and 5 from J; bases not matched to a gene: 7. CDR3 sequence reads: CASSHTDRGGTEAFF. CDR3 nucleotide sequence: TGCGCCAGCAGCCACACGGACAGGGGAGGGACTGAAGCTTTCTTT.

The J gene is TRBJ2-5, the V gene TRBV12-3 or TRBV12-4; the D is unclear. V lost 5 bases, J lost 1 base, and 5 bases lay in between. The CDR3 is 12 residues long. CDR3 DNA sequence: TGTGCCAGCAGTCCGGGCCAAGAGACCCAGTACTTC. It yields the protein CASSPGQETQYF.

This clone was counted between two and nine times. V usage is TRBV10-3 and J usage is TRBJ1-1, with TRBD1 identical over 8 bases. Germline V CDR1 and CDR2: ENHRY, SYGVKD. V shed 6 bases, J shed 3 bases, and the junction held 6 bases outside the gene matches. The CDR3 loop spans 14 amino acids. The CDR3 is CAISQTGEYTEAFF. CDR3 DNA sequence: TGTGCCATCAGCCAGACAGGGGAATACACTGAAGCTTTCTTT.

This chain links TRBV14 with TRBJ1-2; no definite D call. V was shortened by 4 bases and J by 2 bases, with 23 bases between the two germline ends. Germline lookup yields CDR1 SGHDN and CDR2 FVKESK. CDR3 length equals 18 residues. CDR3 coding DNA: TGTGCCAGCAGCCCCAGTTTTTTGCACGCAGGCCGAAACTATGGCTACACCTTC. This translates into CASSPSFLHAGRNYGYTF. Together with reference TRBV14 and TRBJ1-2, the CDR3 gives the full variable domain: EAGVTQFPSHSVIEKGQTVTLRCDPISGHDNLYWYRRVMGKEIKFLLHFVKESKQDESGMPNNRFLAERTGGTYSTLKVQPAELEDSGVYFCASSPSFLHAGRNYGYTFGSGTRLTVV.

This rearrangement joins TRBV4-2 to TRBJ2-5; 9 bases are a match to TRBD2. The CDR3 totals 16 residues. Germline trimming cut 0 bases from V and 2 bases from J; bases unmatched to any gene: 4. Germline lookup yields CDR1 LGHNA and CDR2 YNFKEQ. CDR3 region: CASSQDLAGAQETQYF. The CDR3 DNA sequence: TGTGCCAGCAGCCAAGATTTAGCGGGGGCACAAGAGACCCAGTACTTC.

Worth noting for this clone: One junction end does not reproduce the germline sequence, and a read error may be involved. The rearrangement joins TRBV5-6 to TRBJ1-2; unclear D gene. CDR1 is SGHDT and CDR2 is YYEEEE in the germline V gene. This CDR3 is built from 13 residues. In nucleotides, the CDR3 is TGTGCCAGCAGCTTGGCCGTCGGATTAGGAGTAAACTTC. This translates into CASSLAVGLGVNF.

This clone has just one count. The V call is TRBV7-9, the J call TRBJ2-1; D perhaps matches TRBD2 (5 bases). CDR3 length: 12 amino acids. Germline V gene sequence: CDR1 SEHNR, CDR2 FQNEAQ (reference sequence). V was pared by 5 bases and J by 6 bases, with 8 bases between. The DNA of the CDR3 is TGTGCCAGCAGCCCAGAGGGCAATGAGCAGTTCTTC. The encoded protein is CASSPEGNEQFF.

The chain employs TRBV28 and TRBJ1-2; weak D call: TRBD1 (6 bases). Germline V lookup: CDR1 MDHEN, CDR2 SYDVKM. CDR3 length: 16 residues. V lost 6 bases to trimming and J lost 4 bases, with 21 bases between them. The CDR3 DNA is TGTGCCAGCAGCCCCGGACAGCCCCAAAGGGCCTATGGCTACACCTTC. It yields the protein CASSPGQPQRAYGYTF.

The CDR3 sequence is CASRNTGRTFF. CDR3 sequence (DNA): TGTGCCAGCAGAAATACGGGGAGAACTTTCTTT. V gene TRBV7-8 combines with J gene TRBJ1-1, with D hard to call. The CDR3 length is 11 residues. Trimming took 6 bases from V and 12 from J, leaving 14 bases between them. The germline gives CDR1 SGHVS, CDR2 FQNEAQ.

The V and J genes are TRBV6-2 or TRBV6-3 and TRBJ2-1, with a possible D match to TRBD2 (6 bases). The V gene's germline CDR1 is MNHEY and CDR2 SVGEGT. The ends were cut back, 6 bases at V and 5 bases at J, with 17 bases in the middle. CDR3 length equals 15 residues. This chain's CDR3 is CASSLAPGLHNEQFF. The CDR3 nucleotides read TGTGCCAGCAGCCTCGCACCGGGACTTCACAATGAGCAGTTCTTC.

The V call is TRBV11-2, the J call TRBJ2-1, with 8 bases identical to TRBD1. The germline V gene encodes CDR1 SGHAT and CDR2 FQNNGV. Trimming removed 4 bases from V and 6 bases from J; junction bases left unmatched: 5. The CDR3 has 14 residues. The CDR3 reads CASSSWTGTNEQFF. The CDR3 coding sequence is TGTGCCAGCAGCTCTTGGACAGGGACCAATGAGCAGTTCTTC.

This chain's CDR3 is CASSPRVGQGDLHF. In DNA form, the CDR3 reads TGTGCCAGCAGCCCAAGGGTTGGACAGGGTGACCTCCACTTT. This rearrangement joins TRBV11-2 to TRBJ1-6; TRBD1 aligns across 8 bases. This CDR3 contains 14 residues. Trimming took 5 bases from V and 15 from J; bases not matched to a gene: 12. Looked up from germline, CDR1 is SGHAT and CDR2 is FQNNGV.

This chain uses TRBV10-2 with TRBJ2-7; the D gene is possibly TRBD1 (5 bases). Trimming shortened V by 6 bases and J by 0 bases, and 9 bases separated the two germline ends. The CDR3 contains 13 residues. Per germline, CDR1 WSHSY and CDR2 SAAADI. The CDR3: CASRQVSSYEQYF. DNA of the CDR3: TGCGCCAGCAGACAGGTGAGCTCCTACGAGCAGTACTTC.

The chain combines TRBV29-1 with TRBJ1-2; D is perhaps TRBD1 (6 bases). This CDR3 comprises 14 residues. Trimming removed 0 bases from V and 7 bases from J, with 15 bases in between. Germline CDR1 and CDR2: SQVTM and ANQGSEA. This CDR3 reads CSVEEQGRPRGYTF. The CDR3, as DNA: TGCAGCGTTGAAGAACAGGGTAGGCCCCGTGGCTACACCTTC.

This sequence joins TRBV5-5 and TRBJ2-5; 14 bases fit TRBD2. Germline V CDR1 and CDR2: SGHKS, YYEKEE (reference sequence). This CDR3 has 14 residues. Trimming at V came to 4 bases and at J to 7 bases, leaving 3 bases not matched to a gene. The CDR3 region is CASSPGLAGGTQYF. The DNA for the CDR3 is TGTGCCAGCAGCCCCGGACTAGCGGGGGGGACCCAGTACTTC.